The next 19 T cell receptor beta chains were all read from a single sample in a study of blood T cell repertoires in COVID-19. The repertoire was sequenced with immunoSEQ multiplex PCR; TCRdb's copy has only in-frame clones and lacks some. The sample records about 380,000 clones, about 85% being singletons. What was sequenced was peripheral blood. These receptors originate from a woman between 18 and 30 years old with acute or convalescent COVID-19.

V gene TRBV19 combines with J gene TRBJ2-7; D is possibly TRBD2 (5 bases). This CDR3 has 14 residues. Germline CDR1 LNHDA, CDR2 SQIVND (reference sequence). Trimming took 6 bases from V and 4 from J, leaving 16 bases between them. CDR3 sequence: CASSHGRGVYEQYF. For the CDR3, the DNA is TGTGCCAGTAGCCACGGACGGGGAGTTTACGAGCAGTACTTC. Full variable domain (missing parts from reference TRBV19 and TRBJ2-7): DGGITQSPKYLFRKEGQNVTLSCEQNLNHDAMYWYRQDPGQGLRLIYYSQIVNDFQKGDIAEGYSVSREKKESFPLTVTSAQKNPTAFYLCASSHGRGVYEQYFGPGTRLTVT.

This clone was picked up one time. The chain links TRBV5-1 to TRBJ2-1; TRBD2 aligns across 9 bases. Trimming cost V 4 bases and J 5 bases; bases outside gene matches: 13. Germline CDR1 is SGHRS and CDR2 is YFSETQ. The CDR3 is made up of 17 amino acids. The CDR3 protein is CASSPDNLAGLNNEQFF. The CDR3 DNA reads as TGCGCCAGCAGCCCGGACAATCTAGCGGGGCTTAACAATGAGCAGTTCTTC.

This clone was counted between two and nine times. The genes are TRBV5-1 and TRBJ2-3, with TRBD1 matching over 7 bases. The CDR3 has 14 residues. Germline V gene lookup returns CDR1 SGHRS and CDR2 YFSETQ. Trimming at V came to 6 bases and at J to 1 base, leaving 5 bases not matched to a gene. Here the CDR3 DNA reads TGCGCCAGCACCTCTGACAGGGGCACAGATACGCAGTATTTT. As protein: CASTSDRGTDTQYF.

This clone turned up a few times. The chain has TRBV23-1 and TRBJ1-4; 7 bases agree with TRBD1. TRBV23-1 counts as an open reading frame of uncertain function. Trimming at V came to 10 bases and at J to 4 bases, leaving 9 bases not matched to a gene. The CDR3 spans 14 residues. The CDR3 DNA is TGCGCCACCTTAGGACAGGCGGGTAATGAAAAACTGTTTTTT. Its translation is CATLGQAGNEKLFF.

The CDR3, as DNA: TGTGCCAGCAGCAAACCGACTAATGAAAAACTGTTTTTT. Its protein is CASSKPTNEKLFF. This chain links TRBV21-1 with TRBJ1-4. TRBV21-1 is a known pseudogene. The CDR3 totals 13 residues.

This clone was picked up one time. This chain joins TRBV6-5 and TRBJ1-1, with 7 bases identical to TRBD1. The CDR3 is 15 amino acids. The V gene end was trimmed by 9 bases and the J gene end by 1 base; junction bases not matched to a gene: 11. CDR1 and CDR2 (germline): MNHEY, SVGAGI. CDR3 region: CASFRDRKSNTEAFF. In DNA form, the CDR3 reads TGTGCCAGTTTCCGGGACAGAAAATCGAACACTGAAGCTTTCTTT.

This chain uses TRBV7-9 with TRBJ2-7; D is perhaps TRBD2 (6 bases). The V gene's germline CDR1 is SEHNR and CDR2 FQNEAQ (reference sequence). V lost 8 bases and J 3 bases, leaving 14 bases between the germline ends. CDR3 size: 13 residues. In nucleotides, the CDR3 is TGTGCCAGCGCGGTTACGGGGGACTACGAGCAGTACTTC. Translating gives CASAVTGDYEQYF.

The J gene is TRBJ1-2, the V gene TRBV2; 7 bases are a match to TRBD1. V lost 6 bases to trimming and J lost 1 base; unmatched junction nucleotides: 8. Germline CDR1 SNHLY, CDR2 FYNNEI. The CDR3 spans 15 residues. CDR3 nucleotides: TGTGCCAGCAGCTACACCGGGACAGATAACTATGGCTACACCTTC. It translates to CASSYTGTDNYGYTF.

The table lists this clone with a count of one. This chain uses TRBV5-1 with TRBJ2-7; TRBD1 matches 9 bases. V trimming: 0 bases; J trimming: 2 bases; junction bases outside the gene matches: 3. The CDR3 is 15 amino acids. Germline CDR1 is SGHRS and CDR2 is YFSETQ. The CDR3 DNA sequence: TGCGCCAGCAGCTTGGGAACAGGGGGCGCCTACGAGCAGTACTTC. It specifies CASSLGTGGAYEQYF.

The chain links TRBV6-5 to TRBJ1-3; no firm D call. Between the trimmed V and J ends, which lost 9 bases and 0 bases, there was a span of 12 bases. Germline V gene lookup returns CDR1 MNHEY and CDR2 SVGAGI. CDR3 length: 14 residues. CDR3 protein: CASRGGSSGNTIYF. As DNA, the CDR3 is TGTGCCAGTCGGGGAGGGAGCTCTGGAAACACCATATATTTT.

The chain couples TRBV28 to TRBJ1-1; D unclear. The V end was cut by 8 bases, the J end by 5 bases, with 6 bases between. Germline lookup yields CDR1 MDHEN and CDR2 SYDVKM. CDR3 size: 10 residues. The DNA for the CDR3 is TGTGCCAGCTCGGAGACTGAAGCTTTCTTT. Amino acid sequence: CASSETEAFF.

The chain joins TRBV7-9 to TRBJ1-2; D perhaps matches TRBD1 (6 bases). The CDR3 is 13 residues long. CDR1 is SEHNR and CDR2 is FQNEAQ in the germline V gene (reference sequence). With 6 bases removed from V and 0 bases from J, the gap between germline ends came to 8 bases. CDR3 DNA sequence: TGTGCCAGCAGTCGACAGGCTAACTATGGCTACACCTTC. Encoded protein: CASSRQANYGYTF.

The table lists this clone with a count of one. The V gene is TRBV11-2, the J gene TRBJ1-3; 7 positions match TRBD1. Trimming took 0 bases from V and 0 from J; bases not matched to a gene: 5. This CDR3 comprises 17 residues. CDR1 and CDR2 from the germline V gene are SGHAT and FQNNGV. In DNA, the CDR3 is TGTGCCAGCAGCTTAGATAGGGGACAGATCTCTGGAAACACCATATATTTT. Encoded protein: CASSLDRGQISGNTIYF.

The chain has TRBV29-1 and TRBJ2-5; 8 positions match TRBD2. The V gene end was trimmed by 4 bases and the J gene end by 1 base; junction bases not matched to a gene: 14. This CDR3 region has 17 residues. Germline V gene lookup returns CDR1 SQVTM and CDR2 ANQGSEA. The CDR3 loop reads CSVVSSGKLRVQETQYF. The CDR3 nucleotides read TGCAGCGTTGTTAGTAGCGGGAAGTTAAGGGTCCAAGAGACCCAGTACTTC.

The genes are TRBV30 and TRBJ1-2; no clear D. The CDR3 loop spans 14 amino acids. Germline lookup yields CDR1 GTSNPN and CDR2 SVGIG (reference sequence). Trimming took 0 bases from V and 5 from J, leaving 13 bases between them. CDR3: CAWSVREGEYGYTF. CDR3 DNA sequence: TGTGCCTGGAGTGTAAGGGAGGGCGAATATGGCTACACCTTC. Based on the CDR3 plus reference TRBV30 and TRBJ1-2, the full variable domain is SQTIHQWPATLVQPVGSPLSLECTVEGTSNPNLYWYRQAAGRGLQLLFYSVGIGQISSEVPQNLSASRPQDRQFILSSKKLLLSDSGFYLCAWSVREGEYGYTFGSGTRLTVV.

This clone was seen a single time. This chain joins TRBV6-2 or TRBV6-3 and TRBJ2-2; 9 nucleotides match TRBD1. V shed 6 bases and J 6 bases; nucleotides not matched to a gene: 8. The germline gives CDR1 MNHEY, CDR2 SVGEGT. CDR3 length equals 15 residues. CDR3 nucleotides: TGTGCCAGCAGCAACTTGAGACAGGGGGCCGGGGAGCTGTTTTTT. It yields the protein CASSNLRQGAGELFF.

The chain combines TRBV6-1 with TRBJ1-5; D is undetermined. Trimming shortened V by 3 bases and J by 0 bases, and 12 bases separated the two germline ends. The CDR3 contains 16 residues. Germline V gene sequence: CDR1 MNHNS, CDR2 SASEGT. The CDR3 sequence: CASSEILTHSNQPQHF. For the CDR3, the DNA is TGTGCCAGCAGTGAGATATTAACACATAGCAATCAGCCCCAGCATTTT.

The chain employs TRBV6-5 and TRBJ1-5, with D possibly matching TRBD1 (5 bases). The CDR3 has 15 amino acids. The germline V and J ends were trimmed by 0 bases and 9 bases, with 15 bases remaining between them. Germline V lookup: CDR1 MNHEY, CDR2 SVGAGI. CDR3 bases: TGTGCCAGCAGTTACTCTCGGGGGGGTGGAACGCCCCAGCATTTT. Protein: CASSYSRGGGTPQHF.

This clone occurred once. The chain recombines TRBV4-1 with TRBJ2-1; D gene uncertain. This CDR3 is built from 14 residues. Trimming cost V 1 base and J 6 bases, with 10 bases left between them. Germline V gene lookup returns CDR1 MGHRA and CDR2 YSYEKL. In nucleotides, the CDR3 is TGCGCCAGCAGCCAAGCCATGGTCGGCAATGAGCAGTTCTTC. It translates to CASSQAMVGNEQFF.